These 7 T cell receptor beta chains were sequenced from one sample in a study of T cells after yellow fever vaccination. Using its own MiXCR run on the 5' RACE reads, TCRdb lists one record per CDR3 protein. The data contain hundreds of thousands of distinct CDR3 sequences, around 12% of them singletons. This material consisted of PBMCs, taken on the day of the yellow fever booster vaccination. Receptor source: a man aged 25-45 years who received the YFV17D yellow fever vaccine.

This clonotype showed up just a few times. This chain links TRBV28 with TRBJ2-3; 7 bases are a match to TRBD1. CDR1 is MDHEN, CDR2 SYDVKM, per germline. There are 15 residues in the CDR3. V trimming: 5 bases; J trimming: 1 base; junction bases outside the gene matches: 6. The DNA of the CDR3 is TGTGCCAGCAGTATGACAGGGTTGGGCACAGATACGCAGTATTTT. This sequence encodes CASSMTGLGTDTQYF.

There are a few counts of this clonotype. The CDR3 DNA reads as TGTGCCAGCAGAGGGGGCGAGGCCCCGATCCAAGAGACCCAGTACTTC. This translates into CASRGGEAPIQETQYF. The chain employs TRBV6-1 and TRBJ2-5; 7 positions match TRBD1. Germline V gene sequence: CDR1 MNHNS, CDR2 SASEGT. The CDR3 has 16 amino acids. After removal of 6 bases from V and 1 base from J, the junction contained 11 bases not matched to a gene.

This clonotype was recorded many times. The chain links TRBV29-1 to TRBJ2-1; no firm D call. V lost 7 bases to trimming and J lost 5 bases, with 12 bases between them. Germline CDR1 is SQVTM and CDR2 is ANQGSEA. The CDR3 loop spans 12 amino acids. The CDR3 loop reads CSAQATHNEQFF. The CDR3 DNA sequence: TGCAGCGCTCAGGCCACTCACAATGAGCAGTTCTTC.

This clonotype has just a few counts. V is TRBV24-1 and J is TRBJ2-1; the match to TRBD1 covers 11 bases. This CDR3 comprises 15 residues. The trim removed 3 bases at V and 8 bases at J, leaving 5 bases unmatched. Germline V gene lookup returns CDR1 KGHDR and CDR2 SFDVKD. CDR3 residues: CATSDPGQGADEQFF. As DNA, the CDR3 is TGTGCCACCAGTGATCCCGGACAGGGGGCAGATGAGCAGTTCTTC.

This clonotype has just a few counts. The chain recombines TRBV2 with TRBJ1-2, with TRBD1 matching over 11 bases. Per the germline V gene, CDR1 is SNHLY and CDR2 is FYNNEI. The length of the CDR3 is 14 residues. Trimming at V came to 4 bases and at J to 4 bases, leaving 2 bases not matched to a gene. The CDR3 loop reads CASSGTGGPYGYTF. CDR3 nucleotides: TGTGCCAGCAGTGGGACAGGGGGCCCCTATGGCTACACCTTC.

This clonotype was seen ten or more times. The chain recombines TRBV7-9 with TRBJ2-7; D is ambiguous. The germline V and J ends were trimmed by 5 bases and 1 base, with 6 bases remaining between them. Germline lookup yields CDR1 SEHNR and CDR2 FQNEAQ (reference sequence). This CDR3 contains 12 residues. The CDR3 reads CASSIVSYEQYF. The CDR3 nucleotides are TGTGCCAGCAGCATAGTATCCTACGAGCAGTACTTC.

The rearrangement links TRBV25-1 to TRBJ2-7; TRBD2 matches at 7 bases. V shed 7 bases and J 2 bases; nucleotides not matched to a gene: 5. Germline CDR1 is MGHDK and CDR2 is SYGVNS. The CDR3 spans 13 residues. CDR3 residues: CASTEGGPYEQYF. CDR3 nucleotide sequence: TGTGCCAGCACCGAGGGAGGGCCCTACGAGCAGTACTTC.